Shown below are 4 T cell receptor beta chains from a single sample sequenced in a study of cytomegalovirus exposure and HLA in healthy donors. Researchers ran the PCR with 60 Vbeta and 13 Jbeta primers. The assay was immunoSEQ multiplex PCR, and TCRdb's table has in-frame clones only and misses some. This table holds fewer than 110,000 clones, 79% found once. Sequenced: PBMCs. The source of these receptors is a man aged 45 to 65 in good health and CMV-seropositive.

This clone appeared once. The rearrangement uses TRBV27 and TRBJ2-3; 13 nucleotides agree with TRBD2. V dropped 7 bases and J dropped 10; count of bases not matched to a gene: 11. CDR1 and CDR2 (germline): MNHEY, SMNVEV (reference sequence). The CDR3 is 15 residues long. The CDR3 DNA follows: TGTGCCAGCACCCCCAAGTGGGGACTAGCGGGACCGCAGTATTTT. Translating gives CASTPKWGLAGPQYF.

This clone was seen a few times. This chain connects TRBV5-1 to TRBJ2-5, with a weak D call TRBD2 (5 bases). Germline V lookup: CDR1 SGHRS, CDR2 YFSETQ. The CDR3 extends over 13 amino acids. Trimming cost V 6 bases and J 1 base, with 10 bases left between them. CDR3 nucleotides: TGCGCCAGCAAGGGAGTACTCCAAGAGACCCAGTACTTC. It yields the protein CASKGVLQETQYF. Based on the CDR3 plus reference TRBV5-1 and TRBJ2-5, the full variable domain is KAGVTQTPRYLIKTRGQQVTLSCSPISGHRSVSWYQQTPGQGLQFLFEYFSETQRNKGNFPGRFSGRQFSNSRSEMNVSTLELGDSALYLCASKGVLQETQYFGPGTRLLVL.

CDR3 protein: CAAHRGPQETQYF. The CDR3, as DNA: TGTGCCGCGCACAGGGGACCCCAAGAGACCCAGTACTTC. The chain carries TRBV30 and TRBJ2-5, with 7 bases matching TRBD1. The germline V gene has CDR1 GTSNPN and CDR2 SVGIG (reference sequence). Losses at the gene ends were 8 bases for V and 1 base for J; bases not matched to a gene: 7. The CDR3 length is 13 residues.

The chain is built from TRBV18 and TRBJ2-5; 10 nucleotides match TRBD1. The J call could be wrong; TRBJ2-7 is a better fit for the DNA end. Germline CDR1 is KGHSH and CDR2 is LQKENI. The CDR3 has 14 amino acids. This CDR3 is CASSPRQGAYEQYF. The DNA of the CDR3 is TGTGCCAGCTCACCTCGACAGGGGGCTTACGAGCAGTACTTC.